Shown below are 18 T cell receptor beta chains from a single sample sequenced in a study of cytomegalovirus exposure and HLA in healthy donors. This table comes from immunoSEQ multiplex PCR, and its TCRdb copy is limited to in-frame clones, with some not included. Among 150,000 to 200,000 clones listed, approximately 87% were seen once. The sequenced sample consisted of PBMCs. All receptors come from a woman aged 25 to 45 in good health and CMV-seronegative.

The chain is built from TRBV7-2 and TRBJ1-1; D uncertain. CDR3 length: 15 amino acids. Germline values: CDR1 SGHTA, CDR2 FQGNSA. With 2 bases removed from V and 3 bases from J, the gap between germline ends came to 13 bases. The CDR3 DNA follows: TGTGCCAGCAGCTTACCTCCGCAGGCCCACACTGAAGCTTTCTTT. It codes for CASSLPPQAHTEAFF.

The rearrangement uses TRBV27 and TRBJ2-1, with TRBD2 matching over 9 bases. In germline, CDR1 is MNHEY, CDR2 SMNVEV (reference sequence). J gave up 4 bases and V 3 bases, and 4 bases lay outside the gene matches. The CDR3 totals 15 residues. The CDR3 DNA follows: TGTGCCAGCAGTTTTGGGCTAGCGGGGTACAATGAGCAGTTCTTC. Translated: CASSFGLAGYNEQFF.

The chain links TRBV7-6 to TRBJ2-3, with 12 nucleotides matching TRBD2. Per germline, CDR1 SGHVS and CDR2 FNYEAQ. V dropped 1 base and J dropped 5; count of bases not matched to a gene: 7. CDR3 length equals 17 residues. The CDR3 DNA reads TGTGCCAGCAGCTTAGTGGCCGGACTAGCGGGGTTAGATACGCAGTATTTT. It yields the protein CASSLVAGLAGLDTQYF.

The genes are TRBV19 and TRBJ1-5; D is perhaps TRBD1 (5 bases). The CDR3 loop spans 13 amino acids. The ends were cut back, 10 bases at V and 3 bases at J, with 13 bases in the middle. CDR1 and CDR2 (germline): LNHDA, SQIVND (reference sequence). This chain's CDR3 is CATGGRTNQPQHF. The CDR3, as DNA: TGTGCCACCGGGGGACGGACCAATCAGCCCCAGCATTTT.

This clone occurred once. CDR3 sequence: CASSVALGSPQETQYF. As DNA, the CDR3 is TGTGCCAGCAGCGTAGCTTTGGGGAGCCCCCAAGAGACCCAGTACTTC. The V gene is TRBV9, the J gene TRBJ2-5, with D possibly being TRBD2 (5 bases). The V end was cut by 0 bases, the J end by 1 base, with 13 bases between. This CDR3 has 16 amino acids. The germline gives CDR1 SGDLS, CDR2 YYNGEE.

The V and J genes are TRBV7-9 and TRBJ1-6, with D possibly being TRBD1 (6 bases). V was trimmed by 2 bases and J by 15 bases, leaving 17 bases between them. The CDR3 loop spans 14 amino acids. Germline V gene sequence: CDR1 SEHNR, CDR2 FQNEAQ (reference sequence). In DNA form, the CDR3 reads TGTGCCAGCAGCTTATCCACACCGGACAGCCTCCTCCACTTT. Protein sequence: CASSLSTPDSLLHF.

V and J are TRBV6-5 and TRBJ2-7; 7 nucleotides line up with TRBD1. The junction had 5 bases not matched to a gene; V was cut back by 2 bases and J by 1 base. The CDR3 is 15 amino acids. Germline CDR1 reads MNHEY; CDR2 reads SVGAGI. CDR3 region: CASSYGRQGSYEQYF. The CDR3 DNA is TGTGCCAGCAGTTACGGGAGACAGGGATCCTACGAGCAGTACTTC.

This clone came up a few times. This chain joins TRBV7-2 and TRBJ2-7; TRBD1 might be the D (6 bases). The germline gives CDR1 SGHTA, CDR2 FQGNSA. The CDR3 has 14 amino acids. Between the trimmed V and J ends, which lost 0 bases and 4 bases, there was a span of 10 bases. This chain's CDR3 is CASSLAQGPYEQYF. The CDR3 DNA sequence: TGTGCCAGCAGCTTAGCCCAGGGGCCGTACGAGCAGTACTTC.

The chain combines TRBV5-1 with TRBJ2-4, with TRBD1 identical over 9 bases. The trim removed 4 bases at V and 13 bases at J, leaving 24 bases unmatched. The germline V gene encodes CDR1 SGHRS and CDR2 YFSETQ. CDR3 length: 18 residues. The CDR3 protein is CASSPWDRELPFTRVQYF. In DNA form, the CDR3 reads TGCGCCAGCAGCCCCTGGGACAGGGAACTACCCTTTACAAGGGTGCAGTACTTC.

The chain joins TRBV11-2 to TRBJ1-4; 9 bases map to TRBD1. CDR3 size: 19 residues. J lost 2 bases, V lost 5 bases, and 15 bases had no gene match. Germline V lookup: CDR1 SGHAT, CDR2 FQNNGV. CDR3 region: CASSQTFHRGRRTNEKLFF. The CDR3 nucleotides read TGTGCCAGCAGCCAGACATTCCACAGGGGGCGCAGGACTAATGAAAAACTGTTTTTT. Together with reference TRBV11-2 and TRBJ1-4, the CDR3 gives the full variable domain: EAGVAQSPRYKIIEKRQSVAFWCNPISGHATLYWYQQILGQGPKLLIQFQNNGVVDDSQLPKDRFSAERLKGVDSTLKIQPAKLEDSAVYLCASSQTFHRGRRTNEKLFFGSGTQLSVL.

The V call is TRBV19, the J call TRBJ2-1; no clear D gene. Germline V gives CDR1 LNHDA, CDR2 SQIVND (reference sequence). CDR3 length: 14 residues. The V gene lost 7 bases and the J gene lost 4 bases, with 14 bases spanning the gap. CDR3 amino acids: CASNPSGSYNEQFF. The CDR3 DNA reads as TGTGCCAGTAATCCCTCCGGGTCTTACAATGAGCAGTTCTTC. The whole variable domain, filled in from reference TRBV19 and TRBJ2-1, reads DGGITQSPKYLFRKEGQNVTLSCEQNLNHDAMYWYRQDPGQGLRLIYYSQIVNDFQKGDIAEGYSVSREKKESFPLTVTSAQKNPTAFYLCASNPSGSYNEQFFGPGTRLTVL.

The CDR3 here is CASSLAGGTAYGYTF. The CDR3 DNA sequence: TGTGCCAGCAGCTTAGCGGGCGGGACAGCCTATGGCTACACCTTC. This chain uses TRBV7-9 with TRBJ1-2; 7 nucleotides align to TRBD1. The CDR3 extends over 15 amino acids. Germline values: CDR1 SEHNR, CDR2 FQNEAQ (reference sequence). Trimming took 0 bases from V and 4 from J; bases not matched to a gene: 5.

V is TRBV5-1 and J is TRBJ2-1; TRBD2 agrees at 7 bases. Germline trimming cut 1 base from V and 3 bases from J; bases unmatched to any gene: 1. Per germline, CDR1 SGHRS and CDR2 YFSETQ. The CDR3 length is 14 residues. In DNA, the CDR3 is TGCGCCAGCAGCTTGAGGGACTACTACAATGAGCAGTTCTTC. Encoded protein: CASSLRDYYNEQFF.

The gene calls are TRBV6-5 and TRBJ1-5; 9 bases are shared with TRBD1. CDR3 length: 14 amino acids. The germline V gene encodes CDR1 MNHEY and CDR2 SVGAGI. J gave up 11 bases and V 6 bases, and 11 bases lay outside the gene matches. This CDR3 reads CASSDTGGPGAQHF. The CDR3 DNA sequence: TGTGCCAGCAGCGATACAGGGGGCCCGGGGGCCCAGCATTTT.

The rearrangement links TRBV5-1 to TRBJ2-7; possibly TRBD2 for D (6 bases). The CDR3 length is 14 residues. Germline loops: CDR1 SGHRS, CDR2 YFSETQ. V gave up 4 bases and J gave up 3 bases, with 14 bases separating them. The CDR3 DNA reads as TGCGCCAGCAGCACCGACTTGGAGGGCTACGAGCAGTACTTC. Its translation: CASSTDLEGYEQYF.

This clone turned up a few times. This chain uses TRBV16 with TRBJ2-7, with D maybe TRBD1 (5 bases). Germline-derived CDR1 and CDR2 are KGHSY and FQNENV. With 0 bases removed from V and 4 bases from J, the gap between germline ends came to 10 bases. The CDR3 is made up of 14 amino acids. The CDR3 DNA reads as TGTGCCAGCAGCCAATCGACAGACCTTTACGAGCAGTACTTC. It specifies CASSQSTDLYEQYF.

This clone has a handful of counts. V is TRBV4-3 and J is TRBJ2-7; 9 nucleotides align to TRBD1. The V gene end was trimmed by 4 bases and the J gene end by 5 bases; junction bases not matched to a gene: 15. Germline V lookup: CDR1 LGHNA, CDR2 YSLEER. This CDR3 contains 17 residues. The DNA of the CDR3 is TGCGCCAGCAGCCGAGGCGCCTTCCGGGACAGGGACCACGAGCAGTACTTC. Its protein product is CASSRGAFRDRDHEQYF.

The CDR3 loop is CASSLVQGTSYGYTF. For the CDR3, the DNA is TGTGCCAGCAGCTTAGTACAGGGAACCTCCTATGGCTACACCTTC. The J gene is TRBJ1-2, the V gene TRBV7-2, with D possibly TRBD1 on 6 matching bases. This CDR3 spans 15 amino acids. Germline V gene lookup returns CDR1 SGHTA and CDR2 FQGNSA. V was trimmed by 1 base and J by 4 bases, leaving 13 bases between them. Using reference TRBV7-2 and TRBJ1-2 for the parts outside the CDR3, the full variable domain is GAGVSQSPSNKVTEKGKDVELRCDPISGHTALYWYRQSLGQGLEFLIYFQGNSAPDKSGLPSDRFSAERTGGSVSTLTIQRTQQEDSAVYLCASSLVQGTSYGYTFGSGTRLTVV.